This TCR beta chain comes out of a study of blood T cell repertoires in COVID-19. This CDR3 is built from 16 residues. The germline gives CDR1 SGHDN, CDR2 FVKESK. The trim removed 1 base at V and 4 bases at J, leaving 2 bases unmatched. In this sample, this clone turned up once. Sequencing was performed with immunoSEQ multiplex PCR; in TCRdb, only in-frame clones are kept and a portion is missing. This table has about 110,000 clones, 88% appearing once. This chain links TRBV14 with TRBJ2-2; 11 bases line up with TRBD2. The receptor was derived from a human donor in a cohort sampled during active COVID-19. Sample: peripheral blood. CDR3 protein: CASSQVGTSGTGELFF. DNA for the CDR3: TGTGCCAGCAGCCAAGTCGGGACTAGCGGCACCGGGGAGCTGTTTTTT. Together with reference TRBV14 and TRBJ2-2, the CDR3 gives the full variable domain: EAGVTQFPSHSVIEKGQTVTLRCDPISGHDNLYWYRRVMGKEIKFLLHFVKESKQDESGMPNNRFLAERTGGTYSTLKVQPAELEDSGVYFCASSQVGTSGTGELFFGEGSRLTVL.